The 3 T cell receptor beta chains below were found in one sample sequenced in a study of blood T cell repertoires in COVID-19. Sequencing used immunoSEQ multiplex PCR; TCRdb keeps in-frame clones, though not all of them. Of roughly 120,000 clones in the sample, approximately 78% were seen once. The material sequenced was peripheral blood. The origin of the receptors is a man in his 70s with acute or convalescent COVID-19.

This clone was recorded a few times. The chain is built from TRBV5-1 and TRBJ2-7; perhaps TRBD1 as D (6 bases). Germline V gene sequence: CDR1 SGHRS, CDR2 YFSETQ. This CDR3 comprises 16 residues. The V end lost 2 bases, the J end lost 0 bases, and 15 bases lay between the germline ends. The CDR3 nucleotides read TGCGCCAGCAGCTTAACTACAGGGAGTAGCTCCTACGAGCAGTACTTC. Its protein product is CASSLTTGSSSYEQYF.

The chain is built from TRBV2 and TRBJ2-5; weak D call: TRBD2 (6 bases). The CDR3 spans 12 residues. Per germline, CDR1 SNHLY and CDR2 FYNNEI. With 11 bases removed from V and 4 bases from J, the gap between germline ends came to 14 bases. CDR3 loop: CAAARGSETQYF. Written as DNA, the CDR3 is TGTGCCGCCGCTCGGGGGTCAGAGACCCAGTACTTC.

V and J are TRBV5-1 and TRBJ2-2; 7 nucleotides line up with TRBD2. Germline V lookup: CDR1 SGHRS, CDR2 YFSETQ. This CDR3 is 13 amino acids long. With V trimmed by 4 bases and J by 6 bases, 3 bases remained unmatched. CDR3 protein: CASSTREAGELFF. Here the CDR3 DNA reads TGCGCCAGCAGCACCCGGGAGGCCGGGGAGCTGTTTTTT.